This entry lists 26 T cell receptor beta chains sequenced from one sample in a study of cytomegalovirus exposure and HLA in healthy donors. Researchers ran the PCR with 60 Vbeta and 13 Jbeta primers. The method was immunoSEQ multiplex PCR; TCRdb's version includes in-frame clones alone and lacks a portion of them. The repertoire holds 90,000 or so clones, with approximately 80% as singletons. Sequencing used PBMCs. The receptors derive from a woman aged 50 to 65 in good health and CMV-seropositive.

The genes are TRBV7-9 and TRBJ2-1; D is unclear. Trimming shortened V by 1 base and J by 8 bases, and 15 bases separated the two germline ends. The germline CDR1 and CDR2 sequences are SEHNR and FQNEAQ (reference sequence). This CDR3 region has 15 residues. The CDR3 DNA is TGTGCCAGCAGCTTAGGCCTTGTCTCTATCGATGAGCAGTTCTTC. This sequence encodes CASSLGLVSIDEQFF.

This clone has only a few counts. CDR3 bases: TGTGCCAGCAGCTTACTGCCTGTGGCGGGGGACAACGAGCAGTACTTC. Its translation is CASSLLPVAGDNEQYF. The gene calls are TRBV5-4 and TRBJ2-7, with D tentatively TRBD2 (7 bases). Trimming left V 2 bases short and J 5 bases short, with 20 bases between. Per the germline V gene, CDR1 is SGHNT and CDR2 is YYREEE (reference sequence). The CDR3 sequence is 16 residues long.

CDR3 protein: CASSLGPRREGLPFYNEQFF. CDR3 DNA: TGTGCCAGCAGCTTGGGCCCGAGGCGGGAGGGCCTTCCATTCTACAATGAGCAGTTCTTC. The rearrangement uses TRBV5-5 and TRBJ2-1, with 9 bases that match TRBD2. The J segment lost 3 bases and the V segment lost 0 bases, leaving 16 bases of the junction unmatched. CDR3 length: 20 amino acids. CDR1 SGHKS and CDR2 YYEKEE come from the germline V gene (reference sequence).

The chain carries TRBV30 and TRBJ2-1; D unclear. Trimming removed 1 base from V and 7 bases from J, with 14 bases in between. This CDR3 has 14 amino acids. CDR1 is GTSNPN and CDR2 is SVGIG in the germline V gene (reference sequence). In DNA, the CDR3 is TGTGCCTGGAGTGGGTTAGTTAGAGGAAATGAGCAGTTCTTC. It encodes CAWSGLVRGNEQFF.

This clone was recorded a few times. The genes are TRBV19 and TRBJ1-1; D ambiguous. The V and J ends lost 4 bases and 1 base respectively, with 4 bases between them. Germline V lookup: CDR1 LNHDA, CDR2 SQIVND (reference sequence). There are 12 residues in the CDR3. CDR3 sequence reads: CASSTGNTEAFF. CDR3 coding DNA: TGTGCCAGTAGTACAGGGAACACTGAAGCTTTCTTT. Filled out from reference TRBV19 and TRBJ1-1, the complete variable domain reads DGGITQSPKYLFRKEGQNVTLSCEQNLNHDAMYWYRQDPGQGLRLIYYSQIVNDFQKGDIAEGYSVSREKKESFPLTVTSAQKNPTAFYLCASSTGNTEAFFGQGTRLTVV.

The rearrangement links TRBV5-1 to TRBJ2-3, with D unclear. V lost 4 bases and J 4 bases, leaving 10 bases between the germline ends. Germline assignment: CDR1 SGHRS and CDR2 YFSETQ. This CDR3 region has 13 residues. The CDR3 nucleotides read TGCGCCAGCAGCCCTCCCGAGGCAGATACGCAGTATTTT. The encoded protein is CASSPPEADTQYF.

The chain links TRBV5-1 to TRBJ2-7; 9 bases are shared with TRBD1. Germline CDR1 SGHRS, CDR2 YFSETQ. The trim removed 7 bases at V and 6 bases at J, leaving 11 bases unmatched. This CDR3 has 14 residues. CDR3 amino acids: CASRSGPGQGEQYF. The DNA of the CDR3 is TGCGCCAGCCGAAGTGGCCCGGGACAGGGCGAGCAGTACTTC.

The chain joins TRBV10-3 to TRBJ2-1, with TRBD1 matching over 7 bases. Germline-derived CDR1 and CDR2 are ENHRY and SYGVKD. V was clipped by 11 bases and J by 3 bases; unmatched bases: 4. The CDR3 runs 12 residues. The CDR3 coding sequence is TGTGCCGCGAGGGGGCGCTACAATGAGCAGTTCTTC. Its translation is CAARGRYNEQFF.

The CDR3 DNA reads TGTGCCAGCAGCCTACTAGCGGGGAACACCGGGGAGCTGTTTTTT. Translation gives CASSLLAGNTGELFF. The genes are TRBV6-1 and TRBJ2-2; 9 bases are a match to TRBD2. V shed 6 bases and J 1 base; nucleotides not matched to a gene: 3. The CDR3 extends over 15 amino acids. The V gene's germline CDR1 is MNHNS and CDR2 SASEGT.

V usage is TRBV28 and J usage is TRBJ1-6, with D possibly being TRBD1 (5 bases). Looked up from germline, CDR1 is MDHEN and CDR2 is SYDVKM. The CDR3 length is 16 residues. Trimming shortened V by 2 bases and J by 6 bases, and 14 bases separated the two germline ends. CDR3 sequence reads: CASSLGGGGGNSPLHF. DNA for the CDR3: TGTGCCAGCAGTTTAGGGGGGGGTGGGGGTAATTCACCCCTCCACTTT.

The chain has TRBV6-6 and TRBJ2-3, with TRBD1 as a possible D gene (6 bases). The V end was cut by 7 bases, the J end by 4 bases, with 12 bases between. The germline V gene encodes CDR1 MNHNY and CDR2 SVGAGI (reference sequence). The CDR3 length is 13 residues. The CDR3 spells CASTGAGSDTQYF. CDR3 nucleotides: TGTGCCAGCACAGGGGCCGGATCAGATACGCAGTATTTT.

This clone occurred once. The CDR3 loop reads CASSRTQGREQYF. DNA of the CDR3: TGTGCCAGCAGTAGAACACAGGGACGCGAGCAGTACTTC. This sequence joins TRBV6-1 and TRBJ2-7; D might be TRBD1 (6 bases). Trimming removed 5 bases from V and 6 bases from J, with 14 bases in between. The CDR3 contains 13 residues. From germline, CDR1 is MNHNS and CDR2 SASEGT.

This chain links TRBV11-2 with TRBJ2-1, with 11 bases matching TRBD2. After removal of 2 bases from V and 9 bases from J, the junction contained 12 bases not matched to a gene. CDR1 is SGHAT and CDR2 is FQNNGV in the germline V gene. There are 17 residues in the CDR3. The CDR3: CASSLIRASGRFGEQFF. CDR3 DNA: TGTGCCAGCAGCTTAATACGGGCTAGCGGGAGGTTCGGTGAGCAGTTCTTC.

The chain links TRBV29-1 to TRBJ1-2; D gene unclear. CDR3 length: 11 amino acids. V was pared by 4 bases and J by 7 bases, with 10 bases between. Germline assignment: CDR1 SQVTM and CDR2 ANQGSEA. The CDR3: CSVVGPGGYTF. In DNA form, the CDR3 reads TGCAGCGTTGTTGGGCCAGGTGGCTACACCTTC.

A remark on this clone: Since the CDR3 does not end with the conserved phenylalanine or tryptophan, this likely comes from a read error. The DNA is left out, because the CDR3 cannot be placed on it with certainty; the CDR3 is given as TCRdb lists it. The CDR3 here is CASSSWTGGIYYL. The chain has TRBV27 and TRBJ2-7; the table's D gene call, TRBD1, was not cross checked with the DNA. Germline V lookup: CDR1 MNHEY, CDR2 SMNVEV (reference sequence). The CDR3 length is 13 residues, termini included.

CDR3 DNA sequence: TGTGCCAGCAGGACCGGGACAGGGGATCACTATGGCTACACCTTC. It translates to CASRTGTGDHYGYTF. V usage is TRBV6-5 and J usage is TRBJ1-2; 10 nucleotides line up with TRBD1. Germline V gives CDR1 MNHEY, CDR2 SVGAGI. Trimming at V came to 6 bases and at J to 3 bases, leaving 7 bases not matched to a gene. The CDR3 covers 15 residues.

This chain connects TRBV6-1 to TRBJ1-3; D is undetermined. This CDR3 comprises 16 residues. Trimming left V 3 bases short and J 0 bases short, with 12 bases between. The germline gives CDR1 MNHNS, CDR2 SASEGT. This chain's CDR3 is CASSDNPESSGNTIYF. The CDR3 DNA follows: TGTGCCAGCAGTGATAATCCGGAGAGCTCTGGAAACACCATATATTTT.

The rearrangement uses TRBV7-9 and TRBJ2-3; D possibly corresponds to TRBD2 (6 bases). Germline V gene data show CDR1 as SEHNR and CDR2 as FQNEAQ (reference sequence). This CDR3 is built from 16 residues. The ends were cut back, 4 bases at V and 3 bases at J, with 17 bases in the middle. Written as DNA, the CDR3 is TGTGCCAGCAGCTCCCATTGGAGGGAAATGACAGATACGCAGTATTTT. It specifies CASSSHWREMTDTQYF.

Written as DNA, the CDR3 is TGTGCCAGCTCACCATGGGGACAGGGGGCAAATGGCTACACCTTC. It encodes CASSPWGQGANGYTF. The chain has TRBV18 and TRBJ1-2; 12 bases fit TRBD1. This CDR3 is 15 amino acids long. V trimming: 2 bases; J trimming: 6 bases; junction bases outside the gene matches: 4. CDR1 is KGHSH and CDR2 is LQKENI in the germline V gene.

This chain's CDR3 is CASSLDASGRTNIQYF. CDR3 bases: TGTGCCAGCAGCTTAGATGCTAGCGGGAGAACAAACATTCAGTACTTC. The genes are TRBV11-3 and TRBJ2-4; TRBD2 agrees at 10 bases. The germline V gene encodes CDR1 SGHNT and CDR2 YENEEA. With V trimmed by 0 bases and J by 6 bases, 5 bases remained unmatched. CDR3 size: 16 residues. The variable domain in full, with the rest retrieved from reference TRBV11-3 and TRBJ2-4, is EAGVVQSPRYKIIEKKQPVAFWCNPISGHNTLYWYLQNLGQGPELLIRYENEEAVDDSQLPKDRFSAERLKGVDSTLKIQPAELGDSAVYLCASSLDASGRTNIQYFGAGTRLSVL.

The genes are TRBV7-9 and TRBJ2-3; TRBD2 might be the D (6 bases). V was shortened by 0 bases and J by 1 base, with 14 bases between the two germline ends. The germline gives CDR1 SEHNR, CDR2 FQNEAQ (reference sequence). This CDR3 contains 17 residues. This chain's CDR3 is CASSLASASVGTDTQYF. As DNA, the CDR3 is TGTGCCAGCAGCTTAGCTTCGGCTAGCGTCGGCACAGATACGCAGTATTTT.

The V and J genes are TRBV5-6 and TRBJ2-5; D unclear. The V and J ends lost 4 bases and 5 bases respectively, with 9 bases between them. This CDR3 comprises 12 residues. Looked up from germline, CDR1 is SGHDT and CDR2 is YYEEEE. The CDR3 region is CASSTPRETQYF. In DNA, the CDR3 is TGTGCCAGCAGCACCCCGCGGGAGACCCAGTACTTC.

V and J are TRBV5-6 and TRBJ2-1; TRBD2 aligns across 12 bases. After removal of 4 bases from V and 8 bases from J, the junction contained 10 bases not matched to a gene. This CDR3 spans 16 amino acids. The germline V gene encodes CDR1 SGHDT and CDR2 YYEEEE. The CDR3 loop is CASSPTTSGGFDEQFF. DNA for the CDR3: TGTGCCAGCAGCCCTACGACTAGCGGGGGTTTCGATGAGCAGTTCTTC.

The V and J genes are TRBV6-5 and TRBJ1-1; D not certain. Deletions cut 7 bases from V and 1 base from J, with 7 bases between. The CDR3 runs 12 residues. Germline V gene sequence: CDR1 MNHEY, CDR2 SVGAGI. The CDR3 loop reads CASKRWNTEAFF. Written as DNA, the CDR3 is TGTGCCAGCAAACGGTGGAACACTGAAGCTTTCTTT.

The CDR3 coding sequence is TGCGCCAGCAGCTTGGCACAGTCGAACACTGAAGCTTTCTTT. This translates into CASSLAQSNTEAFF. This chain links TRBV5-1 with TRBJ1-1; D unresolved. CDR3 length equals 14 residues. CDR1 SGHRS and CDR2 YFSETQ come from the germline V gene. V was cut by 0 bases and J by 1 base, with 7 bases left in between.

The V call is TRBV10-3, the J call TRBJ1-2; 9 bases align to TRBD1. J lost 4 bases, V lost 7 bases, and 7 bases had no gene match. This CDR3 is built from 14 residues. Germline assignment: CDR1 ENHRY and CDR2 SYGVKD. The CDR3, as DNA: TGTGCCATCATGGGGACAGGGCCCTCCTATGGCTACACCTTC. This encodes CAIMGTGPSYGYTF.